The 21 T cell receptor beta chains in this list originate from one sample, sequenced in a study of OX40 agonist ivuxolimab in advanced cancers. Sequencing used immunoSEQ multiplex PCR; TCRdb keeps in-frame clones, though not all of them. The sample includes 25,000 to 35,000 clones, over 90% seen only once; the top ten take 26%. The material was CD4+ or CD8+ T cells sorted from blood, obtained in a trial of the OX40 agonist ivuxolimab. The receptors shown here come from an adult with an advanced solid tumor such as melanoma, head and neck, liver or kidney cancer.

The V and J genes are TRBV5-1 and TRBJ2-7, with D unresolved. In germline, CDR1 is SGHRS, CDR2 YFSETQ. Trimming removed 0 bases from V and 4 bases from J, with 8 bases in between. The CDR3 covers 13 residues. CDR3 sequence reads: CASSLERPYEQYF. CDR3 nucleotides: TGCGCCAGCAGCTTGGAAAGGCCTTACGAGCAGTACTTC.

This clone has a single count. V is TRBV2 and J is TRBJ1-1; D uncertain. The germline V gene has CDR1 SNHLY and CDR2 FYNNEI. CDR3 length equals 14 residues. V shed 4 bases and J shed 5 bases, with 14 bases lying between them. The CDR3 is CASSGSGESTEAFF. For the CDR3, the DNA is TGTGCCAGCAGTGGTTCCGGGGAGAGTACTGAAGCTTTCTTT.

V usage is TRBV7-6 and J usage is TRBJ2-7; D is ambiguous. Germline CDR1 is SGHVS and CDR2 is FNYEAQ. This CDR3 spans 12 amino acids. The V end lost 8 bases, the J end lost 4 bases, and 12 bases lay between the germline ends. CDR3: CASGPFGYEQYF. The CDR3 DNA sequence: TGTGCCAGCGGGCCGTTCGGGTACGAGCAGTACTTC.

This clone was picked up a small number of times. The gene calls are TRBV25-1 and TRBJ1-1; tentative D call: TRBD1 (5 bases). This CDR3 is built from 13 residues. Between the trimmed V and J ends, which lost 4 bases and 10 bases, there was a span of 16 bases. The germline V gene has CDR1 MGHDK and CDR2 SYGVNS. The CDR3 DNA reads TGTGCCAGCAGTGGACAGACCTTTGCCGTAGCTTTCTTT. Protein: CASSGQTFAVAFF.

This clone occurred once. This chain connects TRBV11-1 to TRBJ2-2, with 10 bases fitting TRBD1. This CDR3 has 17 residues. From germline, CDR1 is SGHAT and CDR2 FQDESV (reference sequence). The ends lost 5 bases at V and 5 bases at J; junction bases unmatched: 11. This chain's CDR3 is CASSLIPGQGRTGELFF. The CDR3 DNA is TGTGCCAGCAGCCTCATCCCGGGACAGGGGAGAACCGGGGAGCTGTTTTTT.

In nucleotides, the CDR3 is TGTGCCAGCAGTGGTCAGAGAGATACGCAGTATTTT. Encoded protein: CASSGQRDTQYF. The chain is built from TRBV27 and TRBJ2-3; D is uncertain. The V and J ends lost 5 bases and 5 bases respectively, with 8 bases between them. This CDR3 contains 12 residues. Germline values: CDR1 MNHEY, CDR2 SMNVEV (reference sequence).

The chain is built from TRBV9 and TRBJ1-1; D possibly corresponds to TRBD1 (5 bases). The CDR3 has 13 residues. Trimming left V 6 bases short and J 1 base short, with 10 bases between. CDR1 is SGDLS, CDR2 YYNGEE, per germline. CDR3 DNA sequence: TGTGCCAGCACCGCAGGGACGAACACTGAAGCTTTCTTT. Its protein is CASTAGTNTEAFF.

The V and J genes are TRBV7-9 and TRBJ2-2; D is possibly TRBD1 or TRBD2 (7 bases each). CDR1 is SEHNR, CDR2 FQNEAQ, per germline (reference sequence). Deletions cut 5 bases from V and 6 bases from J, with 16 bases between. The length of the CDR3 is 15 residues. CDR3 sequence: CASSRETGRAGELFF. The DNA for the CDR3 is TGTGCCAGCAGCCGAGAGACAGGGAGGGCCGGGGAGCTGTTTTTT.

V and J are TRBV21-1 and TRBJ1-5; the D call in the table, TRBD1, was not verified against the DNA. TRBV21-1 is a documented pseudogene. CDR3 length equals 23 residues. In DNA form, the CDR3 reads TGTGCCAGCAGCAAAGCGGGATTCCTCAAGGGTATCAGGGTTGAAGTTAGCAATCAGCCCCAGCATTTT. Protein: CASSKAGFLKGIRVEVSNQPQHF.

The CDR3 nucleotides read TGTGCCAGCAGCCTCACTAGCGGGGGGTACAATGAGCAGTTCTTC. This encodes CASSLTSGGYNEQFF. This chain connects TRBV6-5 to TRBJ2-1, with 12 bases identical to TRBD2. The germline V gene encodes CDR1 MNHEY and CDR2 SVGAGI. The ends lost 6 bases at V and 4 bases at J; junction bases unmatched: 4. The CDR3 is 15 residues long.

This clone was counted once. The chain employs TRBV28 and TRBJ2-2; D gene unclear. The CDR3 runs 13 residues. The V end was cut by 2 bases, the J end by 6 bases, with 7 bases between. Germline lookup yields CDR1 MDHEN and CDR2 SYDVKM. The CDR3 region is CASSLGNPGELFF. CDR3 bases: TGTGCCAGCAGTTTAGGGAATCCCGGGGAGCTGTTTTTT.

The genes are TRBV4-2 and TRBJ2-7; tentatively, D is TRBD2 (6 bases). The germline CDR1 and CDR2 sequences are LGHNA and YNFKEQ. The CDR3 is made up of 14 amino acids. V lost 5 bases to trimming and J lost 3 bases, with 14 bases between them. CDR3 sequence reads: CASSLAGGLYEQYF. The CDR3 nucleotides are TGTGCCAGCAGCTTGGCCGGAGGGCTCTACGAGCAGTACTTC.

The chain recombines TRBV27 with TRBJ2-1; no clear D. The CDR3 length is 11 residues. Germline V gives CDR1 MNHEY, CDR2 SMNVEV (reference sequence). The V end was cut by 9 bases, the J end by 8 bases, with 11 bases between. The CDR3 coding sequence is TGTGCCAGTACAAACGGGTATGAGCAGTTCTTC. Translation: CASTNGYEQFF.

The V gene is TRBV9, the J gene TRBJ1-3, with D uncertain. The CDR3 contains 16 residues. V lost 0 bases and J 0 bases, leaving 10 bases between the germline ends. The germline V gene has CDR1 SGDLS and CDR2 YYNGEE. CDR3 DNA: TGTGCCAGCAGCGTAGAGCCCCCAGACTCTGGAAACACCATATATTTT. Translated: CASSVEPPDSGNTIYF.

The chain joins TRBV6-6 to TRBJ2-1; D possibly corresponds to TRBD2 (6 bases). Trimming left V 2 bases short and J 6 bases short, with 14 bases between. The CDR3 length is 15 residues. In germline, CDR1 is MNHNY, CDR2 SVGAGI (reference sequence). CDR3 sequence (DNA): TGTGCCAGCAGTTACCCAGGCGGGACGGGCAATGAGCAGTTCTTC. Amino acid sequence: CASSYPGGTGNEQFF.

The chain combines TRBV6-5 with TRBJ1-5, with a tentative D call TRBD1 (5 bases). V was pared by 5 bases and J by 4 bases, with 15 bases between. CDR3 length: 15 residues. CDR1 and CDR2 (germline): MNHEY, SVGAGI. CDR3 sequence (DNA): TGTGCCAGCAGTCCCCTTCCAGGGTCTAATCAGCCCCAGCATTTT. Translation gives CASSPLPGSNQPQHF.

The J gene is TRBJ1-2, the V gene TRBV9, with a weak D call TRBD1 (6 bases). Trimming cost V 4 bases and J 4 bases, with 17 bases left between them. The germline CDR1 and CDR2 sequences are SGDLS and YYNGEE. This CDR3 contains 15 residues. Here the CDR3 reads CASSLSRDTVYGYTF. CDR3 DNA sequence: TGTGCCAGCAGCTTATCCCGGGACACGGTCTATGGCTACACCTTC.

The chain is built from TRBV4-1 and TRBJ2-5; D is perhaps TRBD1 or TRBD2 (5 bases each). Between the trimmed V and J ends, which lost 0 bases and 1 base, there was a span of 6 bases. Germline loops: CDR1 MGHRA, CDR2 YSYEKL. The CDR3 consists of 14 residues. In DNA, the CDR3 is TGCGCCAGCAGCCAAGAGGGGGTCCAAGAGACCCAGTACTTC. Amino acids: CASSQEGVQETQYF.

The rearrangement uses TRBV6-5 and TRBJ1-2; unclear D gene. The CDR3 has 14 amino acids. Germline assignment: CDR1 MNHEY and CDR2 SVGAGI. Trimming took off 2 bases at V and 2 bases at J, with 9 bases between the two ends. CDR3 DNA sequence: TGTGCCAGCAGTTACGAAGCAGAGAACTATGGCTACACCTTC. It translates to CASSYEAENYGYTF.

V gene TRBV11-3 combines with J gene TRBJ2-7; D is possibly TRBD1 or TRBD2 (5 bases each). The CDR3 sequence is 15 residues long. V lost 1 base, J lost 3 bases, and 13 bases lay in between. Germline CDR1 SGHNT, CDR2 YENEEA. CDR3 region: CASSLGRDGYYEQYF. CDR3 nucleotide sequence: TGTGCCAGCAGCTTAGGCCGGGACGGATACTACGAGCAGTACTTC.

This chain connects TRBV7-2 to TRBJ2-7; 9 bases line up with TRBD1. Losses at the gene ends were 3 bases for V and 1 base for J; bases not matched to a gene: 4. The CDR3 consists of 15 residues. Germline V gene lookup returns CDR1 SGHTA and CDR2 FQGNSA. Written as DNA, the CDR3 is TGTGCCAGCAGCTTGAGAGGGACAGGGTCCTACGAGCAGTACTTC. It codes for CASSLRGTGSYEQYF.